The entry below describes one TCR beta chain. It was uncontrolled infection, other autoimmune disease, pregnancy or lactation that excluded patients. Diagnosing involved the use of clinical symptoms, serum thyroxine and TRAb, thyroid ultrasound and orbital computed tomography. The data derive from a study of T cells in Graves' hyperthyroidism and ophthalmopathy. The overall study: Peripheral blood collection took place at initial diagnosis, before any treatment.

The length of the CDR3 is 16 residues. V was clipped by 5 bases and J by 6 bases, with 17 bases between them. CDR1 and CDR2 from the germline V gene are SGHVS and FQNEAQ. Amplification targeted TCR beta CDR3 regions from RNA transcripts. HTBI primers drove first-round RT-PCR of the TCR CDR3. From the multiplex PCR reads, TCRdb called clonotypes with MiXCR, one entry per CDR3 protein. The sample carries about 600,000 distinct CDR3 sequences, over 12% recorded once. The material sequenced was blood. This chain links TRBV7-8 with TRBJ1-6; D perhaps matches TRBD1 (5 bases). The source is a woman between 18 and 30 years old with Graves' ophthalmopathy. CDR3 sequence reads: CASSTLRLGRNSPLHF. For the CDR3, the DNA is TGTGCCAGCAGCACACTTCGGCTGGGGCGTAATTCACCCCTCCACTTT.